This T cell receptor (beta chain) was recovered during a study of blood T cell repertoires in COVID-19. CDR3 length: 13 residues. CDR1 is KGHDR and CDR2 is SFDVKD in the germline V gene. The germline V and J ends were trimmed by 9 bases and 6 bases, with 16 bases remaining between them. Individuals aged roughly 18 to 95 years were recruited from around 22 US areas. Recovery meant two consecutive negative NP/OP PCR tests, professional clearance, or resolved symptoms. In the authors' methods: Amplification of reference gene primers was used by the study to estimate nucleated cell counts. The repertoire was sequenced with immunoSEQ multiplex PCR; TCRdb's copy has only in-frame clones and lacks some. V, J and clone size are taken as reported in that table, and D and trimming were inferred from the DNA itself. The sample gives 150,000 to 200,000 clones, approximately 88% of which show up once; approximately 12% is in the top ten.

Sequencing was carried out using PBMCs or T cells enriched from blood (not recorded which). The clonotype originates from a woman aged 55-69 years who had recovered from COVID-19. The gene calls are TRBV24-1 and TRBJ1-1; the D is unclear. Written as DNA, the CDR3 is TGTGCCACCCATCTGATCAGTTCCGCTGAAGCTTTCTTT. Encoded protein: CATHLISSAEAFF.